Below, 6 T cell receptor beta chains from the same sample are listed, as sequenced in a study of T cells in Graves' hyperthyroidism and ophthalmopathy. Authors of the study amplified TCR beta CDR3 regions from RNA transcripts. Primed by the HTBI set, a first-round RT-PCR was run on the TCR CDR3. Using its own MiXCR run on the multiplex PCR reads, TCRdb lists one record per CDR3 protein. Among roughly 380,000 distinct CDR3 sequences, less than 15% were seen once, and the ten largest hold roughly 20%. The specimen was blood. The receptors shown here come from a man aged 30-40 years with Graves' hyperthyroidism that later progressed to Graves' ophthalmopathy.

This clonotype has a count of ten or more. The chain is built from TRBV6-1 and TRBJ2-2; D might be TRBD1 (6 bases). V lost 5 bases, J lost 4 bases, and 11 bases lay in between. Per germline, CDR1 MNHNS and CDR2 SASEGT. The CDR3 extends over 14 amino acids. CDR3 coding DNA: TGTGCCAGCAGTACAACAGGGAGCACCGGGGAGCTGTTTTTT. It translates to CASSTTGSTGELFF.

This clonotype was picked up a small number of times. In nucleotides, the CDR3 is TGTGCCAGCAGCTCCTTCCGGGGGGGGGGCACAGATACGCAGTATTTT. Translating gives CASSSFRGGGTDTQYF. The rearrangement uses TRBV7-9 and TRBJ2-3; 8 bases are a match to TRBD2. This CDR3 is built from 16 residues. The trim removed 4 bases at V and 1 base at J, leaving 7 bases unmatched. Germline-derived CDR1 and CDR2 are SEHNR and FQNEAQ (reference sequence).

This clonotype was counted only a few times. A much bigger clone sits one base away, suggesting this may be a read error. This chain uses TRBV11-1 with TRBJ2-5, with TRBD1 as a possible D gene (6 bases). This CDR3 contains 15 residues. Germline V gives CDR1 SGHAT, CDR2 FQDESV (reference sequence). The ends were cut back, 2 bases at V and 7 bases at J, with 17 bases in the middle. CDR3 DNA sequence: TGTGCCAGCAGCTTAAGGGGGATAAAGGAAGGGACCCAGTACTTC. The encoded protein is CASSLRGIKEGTQYF.

This clonotype was seen ten or more times. This chain connects TRBV2 to TRBJ1-1; D unresolved. CDR1 is SNHLY and CDR2 is FYNNEI in the germline V gene. The CDR3 length is 13 residues. V dropped 3 bases and J dropped 5 bases, with 10 bases sitting between them. DNA for the CDR3: TGTGCCAGCAGTGACGGGGTGGGAACTGAAGCTTTCTTT. Translating it yields CASSDGVGTEAFF.

J is TRBJ2-1 and V is TRBV4-1; TRBD2 might be the D (7 bases). V lost 6 bases and J 7 bases, leaving 13 bases between the germline ends. This CDR3 comprises 13 residues. Germline V CDR1 and CDR2: MGHRA, YSYEKL. The DNA of the CDR3 is TGCGCCAGCAGGGGGGGGCCACTAAATGAGCAGTTCTTC. Protein product: CASRGGPLNEQFF.

This clonotype turned up a few times. The chain is built from TRBV6-5 and TRBJ1-2, with TRBD1 matching 7 bases. The CDR3 is 14 amino acids. Germline V gene lookup returns CDR1 MNHEY and CDR2 SVGAGI. V shed 2 bases, J shed 8 bases, and the junction held 8 bases outside the gene matches. In DNA form, the CDR3 reads TGTGCCAGCAGTTACGATGAGGGGGCGGGCGGCTACACCTTC. This gives the protein CASSYDEGAGGYTF.